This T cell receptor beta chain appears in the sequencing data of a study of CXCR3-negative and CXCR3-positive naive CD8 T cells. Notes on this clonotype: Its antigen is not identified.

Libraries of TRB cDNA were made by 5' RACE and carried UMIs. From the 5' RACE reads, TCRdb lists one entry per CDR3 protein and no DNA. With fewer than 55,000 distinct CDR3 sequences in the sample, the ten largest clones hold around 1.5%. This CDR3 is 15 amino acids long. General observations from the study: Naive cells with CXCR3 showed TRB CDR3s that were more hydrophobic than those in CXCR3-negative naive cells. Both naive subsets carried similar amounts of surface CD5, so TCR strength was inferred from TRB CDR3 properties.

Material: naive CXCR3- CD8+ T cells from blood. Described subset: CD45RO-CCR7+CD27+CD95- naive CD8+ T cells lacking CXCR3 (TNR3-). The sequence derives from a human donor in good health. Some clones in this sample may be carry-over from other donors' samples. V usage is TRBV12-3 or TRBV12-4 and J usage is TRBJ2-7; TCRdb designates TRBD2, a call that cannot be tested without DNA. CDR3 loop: CASATSGGKTYEQYF.